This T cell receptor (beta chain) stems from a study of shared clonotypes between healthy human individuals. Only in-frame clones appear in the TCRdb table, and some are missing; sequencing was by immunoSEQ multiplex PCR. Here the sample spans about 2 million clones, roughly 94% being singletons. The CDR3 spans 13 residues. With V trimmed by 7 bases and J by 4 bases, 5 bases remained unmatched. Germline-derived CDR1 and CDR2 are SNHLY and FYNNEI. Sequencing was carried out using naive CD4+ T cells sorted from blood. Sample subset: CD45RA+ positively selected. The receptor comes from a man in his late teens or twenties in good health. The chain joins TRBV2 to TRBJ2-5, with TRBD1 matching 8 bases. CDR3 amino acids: CASNRGIPETQYF. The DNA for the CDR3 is TGTGCCAGCAACAGGGGGATTCCAGAGACCCAGTACTTC.